This is a list of T cell receptor beta chains from one sample in a study of blood T cells in healthy people across ages. TCRdb analysed the 5' RACE reads with MiXCR anew, one entry per CDR3 protein. In the table there are 1.5 million or so distinct CDR3 sequences, about 42% of which are singletons. The source material was blood. The origin of the receptors is a woman under 30 in good health. CDR3s include the opening cysteine and the closing phenylalanine or tryptophan. Size values are once, few and many counts, or a class for expanded clones, and some rows have none.

len	v_gene	abundance	j_gene	CDR3aa
13	TRBV20-1	few	TRBJ1-1	CSARALGGTEAFF
15	TRBV25-1	NA	TRBJ2-2	CAGSEFQGVTGELFF
18	TRBV10-3	few	TRBJ2-5	CAISDLTGTGETQETQYF
15	TRBV7-6	NA	TRBJ2-7	CASSLGGGRRYEQYF
15	TRBV21-1	NA	TRBJ1-2	CASSLKGTGNYGDTF
15	TRBV12-3/TRBV12-4	once	TRBJ1-6	CASSPSGRANSPLHF
18	TRBV7-9	NA	TRBJ2-3	CASSFPLYEAVATDTQYF
15	TRBV4-3	NA	TRBJ1-6	CASSQWDRGDSPPHF
14	TRBV29-1	few	NA	CSVVRGVAYNEQYF
15	TRBV28	NA	TRBJ2-7	CASSSAGTRAYEQYF
17	TRBV20-1	NA	TRBJ2-3	CSASPLAGYPSTDTQYF
14	TRBV3-1	few	TRBJ2-1	CASSQELAGGMQFF
16	TRBV15	few	NA	CATSRDIASGSYEQYF
14	TRBV12-3/TRBV12-4	many	TRBJ2-5	CASSFYGTTGTQYF
14	TRBV7-2	NA	TRBJ2-1	CASSLEPGGNEQFF
14	TRBV18	NA	TRBJ2-3	CASSPLASSDTQYF
16	TRBV7-2	NA	TRBJ2-1	CASSRDSQTLYNEQFF
19	TRBV6-2/TRBV6-3	NA	TRBJ2-3	CASSYSILAGGPSTDTQYF
17	TRBV3-1	NA	NA	CASSDRLTRDRENIQYF
15	TRBV12-3/TRBV12-4	few	TRBJ1-5	CASRIRVGPNQPQHF
14	TRBV12-3/TRBV12-4	NA	TRBJ2-1	CASTERSGRNEQFF
14	TRBV27	many	TRBJ2-7	CASSLTTGPYEQYF